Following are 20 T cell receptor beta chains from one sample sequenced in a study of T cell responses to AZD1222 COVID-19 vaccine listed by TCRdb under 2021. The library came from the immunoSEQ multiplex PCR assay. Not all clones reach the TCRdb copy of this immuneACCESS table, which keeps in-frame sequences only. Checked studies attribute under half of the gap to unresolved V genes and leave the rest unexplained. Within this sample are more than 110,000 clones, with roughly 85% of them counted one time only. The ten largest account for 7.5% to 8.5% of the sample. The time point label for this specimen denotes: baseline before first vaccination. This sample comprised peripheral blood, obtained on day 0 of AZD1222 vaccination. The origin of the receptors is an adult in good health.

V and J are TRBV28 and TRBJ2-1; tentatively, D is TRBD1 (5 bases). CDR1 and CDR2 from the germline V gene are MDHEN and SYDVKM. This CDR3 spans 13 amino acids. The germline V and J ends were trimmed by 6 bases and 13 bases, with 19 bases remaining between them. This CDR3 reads CASSRQGTSSQFF. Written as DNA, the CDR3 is TGTGCCAGCAGCCGCCAGGGAACGTCCTCCCAGTTCTTC.

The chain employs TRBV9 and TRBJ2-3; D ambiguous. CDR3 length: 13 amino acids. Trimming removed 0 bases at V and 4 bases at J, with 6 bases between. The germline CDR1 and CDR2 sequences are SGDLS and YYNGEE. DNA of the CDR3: TGTGCCAGCAGCGTAGTCAGCGCAGATACGCAGTATTTT. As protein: CASSVVSADTQYF.

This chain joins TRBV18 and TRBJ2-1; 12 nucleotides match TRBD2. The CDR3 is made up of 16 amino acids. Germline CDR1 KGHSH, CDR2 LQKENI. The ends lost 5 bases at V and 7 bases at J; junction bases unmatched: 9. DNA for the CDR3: TGTGCCAGCTCAGCTCCCCTAGCGGGGGGGCGTAATGAGCAGTTCTTC. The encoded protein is CASSAPLAGGRNEQFF.

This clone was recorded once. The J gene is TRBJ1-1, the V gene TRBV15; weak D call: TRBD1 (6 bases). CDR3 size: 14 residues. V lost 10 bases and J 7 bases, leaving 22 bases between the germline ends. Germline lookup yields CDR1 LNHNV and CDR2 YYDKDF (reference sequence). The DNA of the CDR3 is TGTGCCATCGACCGGGACAATAACGGGCTTGAAGCTTTCTTT. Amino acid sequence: CAIDRDNNGLEAFF. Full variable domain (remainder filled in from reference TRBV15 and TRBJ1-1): DAMVIQNPRYQVTQFGKPVTLSCSQTLNHNVMYWYQQKSSQAPKLLFHYYDKDFNNEADTPDNFQSRRPNTSFCFLDIRSPGLGDTAMYLCAIDRDNNGLEAFFGQGTRLTVV.

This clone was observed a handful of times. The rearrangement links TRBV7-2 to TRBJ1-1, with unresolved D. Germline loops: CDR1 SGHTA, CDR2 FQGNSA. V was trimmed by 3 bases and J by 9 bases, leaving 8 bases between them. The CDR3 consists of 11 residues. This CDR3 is CASSFLSKAFF. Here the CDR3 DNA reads TGTGCCAGCAGCTTTCTGAGCAAAGCTTTCTTT. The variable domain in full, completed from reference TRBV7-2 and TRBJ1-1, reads GAGVSQSPSNKVTEKGKDVELRCDPISGHTALYWYRQSLGQGLEFLIYFQGNSAPDKSGLPSDRFSAERTGGSVSTLTIQRTQQEDSAVYLCASSFLSKAFFGQGTRLTVV.

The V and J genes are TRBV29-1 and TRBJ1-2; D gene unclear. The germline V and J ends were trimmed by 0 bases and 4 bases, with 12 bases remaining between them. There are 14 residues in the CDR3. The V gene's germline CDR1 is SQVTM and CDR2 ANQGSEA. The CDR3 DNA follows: TGCAGCGTTGAAGATCTTACGAGGGTCTATGGCTACACCTTC. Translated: CSVEDLTRVYGYTF.

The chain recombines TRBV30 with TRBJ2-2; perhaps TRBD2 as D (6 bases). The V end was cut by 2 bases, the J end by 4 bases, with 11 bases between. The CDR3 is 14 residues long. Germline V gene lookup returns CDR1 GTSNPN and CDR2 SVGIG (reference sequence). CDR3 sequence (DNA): TGTGCCTGGAGTTACGGGAGTGGCACCGGGGAGCTGTTTTTT. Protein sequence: CAWSYGSGTGELFF. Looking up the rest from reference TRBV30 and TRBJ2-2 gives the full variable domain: SQTIHQWPATLVQPVGSPLSLECTVEGTSNPNLYWYRQAAGRGLQLLFYSVGIGQISSEVPQNLSASRPQDRQFILSSKKLLLSDSGFYLCAWSYGSGTGELFFGEGSRLTVL.

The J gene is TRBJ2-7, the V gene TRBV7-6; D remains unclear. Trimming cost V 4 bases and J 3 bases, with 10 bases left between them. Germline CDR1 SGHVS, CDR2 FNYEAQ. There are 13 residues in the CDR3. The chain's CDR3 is CASSSDIYYEQYF. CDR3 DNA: TGTGCCAGCAGCTCAGACATATACTACGAGCAGTACTTC.

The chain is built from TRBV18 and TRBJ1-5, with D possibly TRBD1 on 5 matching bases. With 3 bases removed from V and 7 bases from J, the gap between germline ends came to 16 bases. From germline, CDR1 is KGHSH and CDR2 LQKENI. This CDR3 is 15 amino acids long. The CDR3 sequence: CASSPLGRAGQPQHF. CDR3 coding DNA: TGTGCCAGCTCACCCCTCGGCAGGGCGGGACAGCCCCAGCATTTT.

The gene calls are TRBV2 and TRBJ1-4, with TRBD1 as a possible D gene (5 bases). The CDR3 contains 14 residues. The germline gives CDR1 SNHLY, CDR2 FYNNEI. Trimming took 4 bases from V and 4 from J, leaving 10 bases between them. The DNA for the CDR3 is TGTGCCAGCAGTGGGGGCAGGAATAATGAAAAACTGTTTTTT. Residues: CASSGGRNNEKLFF.

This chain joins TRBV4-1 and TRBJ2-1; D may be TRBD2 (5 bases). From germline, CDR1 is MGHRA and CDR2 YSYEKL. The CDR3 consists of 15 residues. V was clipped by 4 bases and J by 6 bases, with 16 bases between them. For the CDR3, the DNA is TGCGCCAGCAGCCGGCTAGCCCTTTCCGCCAATGAGCAGTTCTTC. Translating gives CASSRLALSANEQFF.

The CDR3 DNA sequence: TGTGCCAGCAGCCCCAGGGGCCGGGACAGGGGGTACAATGAGCAGTTCTTC. Translating gives CASSPRGRDRGYNEQFF. The chain recombines TRBV11-2 with TRBJ2-1; TRBD1 matches at 11 bases. Trimming removed 5 bases from V and 4 bases from J; junction bases left unmatched: 10. The CDR3 sequence is 17 residues long. From germline, CDR1 is SGHAT and CDR2 FQNNGV.

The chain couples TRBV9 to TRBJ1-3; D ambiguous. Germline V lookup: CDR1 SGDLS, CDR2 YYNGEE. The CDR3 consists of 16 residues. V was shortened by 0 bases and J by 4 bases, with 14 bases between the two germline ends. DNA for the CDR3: TGTGCCAGCAGCGTAGAATCCCCCGCCCCGGGAAACACCATATATTTT. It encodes CASSVESPAPGNTIYF.

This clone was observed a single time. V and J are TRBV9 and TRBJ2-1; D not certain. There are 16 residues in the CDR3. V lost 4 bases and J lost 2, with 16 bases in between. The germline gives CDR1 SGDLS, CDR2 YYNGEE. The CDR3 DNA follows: TGTGCCAGCAGCCCCCTTCTTTTGGGCACCTACAATGAGCAGTTCTTC. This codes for CASSPLLLGTYNEQFF.

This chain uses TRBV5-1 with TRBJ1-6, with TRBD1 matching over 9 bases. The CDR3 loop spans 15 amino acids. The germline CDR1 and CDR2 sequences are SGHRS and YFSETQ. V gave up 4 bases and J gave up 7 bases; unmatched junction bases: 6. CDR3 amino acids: CASSPGQGWNSPLHF. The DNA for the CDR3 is TGCGCCAGCAGCCCTGGACAGGGGTGGAATTCACCCCTCCACTTT.

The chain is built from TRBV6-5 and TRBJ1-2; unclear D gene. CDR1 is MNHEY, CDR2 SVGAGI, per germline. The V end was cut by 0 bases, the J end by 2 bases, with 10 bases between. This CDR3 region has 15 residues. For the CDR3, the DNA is TGTGCCAGCAGTTACTCTGTGGTAGGGAACTATGGCTACACCTTC. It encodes CASSYSVVGNYGYTF.

CDR3 in amino acids: CASSTGWGRGGYTF. The CDR3 nucleotides read TGTGCCAGCAGCACCGGGTGGGGTCGGGGTGGCTACACCTTC. The chain couples TRBV5-6 to TRBJ1-2; D ambiguous. The CDR3 is made up of 14 amino acids. The V gene lost 4 bases and the J gene lost 7 bases, with 17 bases spanning the gap. Germline V gene sequence: CDR1 SGHDT, CDR2 YYEEEE. Using reference TRBV5-6 and TRBJ1-2 for the parts outside the CDR3, the full variable domain is DAGVTQSPTHLIKTRGQQVTLRCSPKSGHDTVSWYQQALGQGPQFIFQYYEEEERQRGNFPDRFSGHQFPNYSSELNVNALLLGDSALYLCASSTGWGRGGYTFGSGTRLTVV.

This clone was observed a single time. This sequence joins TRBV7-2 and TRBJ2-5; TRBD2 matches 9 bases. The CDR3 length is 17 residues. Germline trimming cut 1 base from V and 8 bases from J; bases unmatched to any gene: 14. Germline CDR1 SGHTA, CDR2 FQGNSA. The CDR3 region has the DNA TGTGCCAGCAGCTTAGAGCAGCGGGGGGCTCCGGGGGCCACCCAGTACTTC. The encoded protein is CASSLEQRGAPGATQYF.

CDR3 in amino acids: CASGLRSVGHGYTF. The CDR3 bases are TGTGCTAGTGGTTTGAGGTCAGTCGGCCATGGCTACACCTTC. The J gene is TRBJ1-2, the V gene TRBV12-5; no definite D call. The germline gives CDR1 LGHNT, CDR2 FRNRAP. V was pared by 2 bases and J by 6 bases, with 13 bases between. This CDR3 spans 14 amino acids.

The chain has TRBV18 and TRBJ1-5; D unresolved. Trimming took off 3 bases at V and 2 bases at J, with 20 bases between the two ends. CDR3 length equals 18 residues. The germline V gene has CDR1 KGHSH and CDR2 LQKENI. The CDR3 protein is CASSPTRSDQYGNQPQHF. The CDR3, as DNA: TGTGCCAGCTCACCCACAAGGTCCGACCAATATGGCAATCAGCCCCAGCATTTT. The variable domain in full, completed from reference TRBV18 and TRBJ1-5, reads NAGVMQNPRHLVRRRGQEARLRCSPMKGHSHVYWYRQLPEEGLKFMVYLQKENIIDESGMPKERFSAEFPKEGPSILRIQQVVRGDSAAYFCASSPTRSDQYGNQPQHFGDGTRLSIL.